This T cell receptor beta chain was observed in a study of T cells in localized non-small cell lung cancer. The germline V gene has CDR1 SGHRS and CDR2 YFSETQ. This CDR3 contains 13 residues. The trim removed 6 bases at V and 5 bases at J, leaving 2 bases unmatched. Assay: immunoSEQ multiplex PCR; the TCRdb copy retains only in-frame clones and omits some. The sample lists about 12,000 clones; approximately 87% were seen once. The sequence derives from a male donor older than 55 with stage I lung adenocarcinoma. The starting material was peripheral blood, obtained before any cancer treatment. V gene TRBV5-1 combines with J gene TRBJ2-2; 9 bases are a match to TRBD1. CDR3 sequence reads: CASKQGATGELFF. In DNA form, the CDR3 reads TGCGCCAGCAAACAGGGGGCAACCGGGGAGCTGTTTTTT. Based on the CDR3 plus reference TRBV5-1 and TRBJ2-2, the full variable domain is KAGVTQTPRYLIKTRGQQVTLSCSPISGHRSVSWYQQTPGQGLQFLFEYFSETQRNKGNFPGRFSGRQFSNSRSEMNVSTLELGDSALYLCASKQGATGELFFGEGSRLTVL.